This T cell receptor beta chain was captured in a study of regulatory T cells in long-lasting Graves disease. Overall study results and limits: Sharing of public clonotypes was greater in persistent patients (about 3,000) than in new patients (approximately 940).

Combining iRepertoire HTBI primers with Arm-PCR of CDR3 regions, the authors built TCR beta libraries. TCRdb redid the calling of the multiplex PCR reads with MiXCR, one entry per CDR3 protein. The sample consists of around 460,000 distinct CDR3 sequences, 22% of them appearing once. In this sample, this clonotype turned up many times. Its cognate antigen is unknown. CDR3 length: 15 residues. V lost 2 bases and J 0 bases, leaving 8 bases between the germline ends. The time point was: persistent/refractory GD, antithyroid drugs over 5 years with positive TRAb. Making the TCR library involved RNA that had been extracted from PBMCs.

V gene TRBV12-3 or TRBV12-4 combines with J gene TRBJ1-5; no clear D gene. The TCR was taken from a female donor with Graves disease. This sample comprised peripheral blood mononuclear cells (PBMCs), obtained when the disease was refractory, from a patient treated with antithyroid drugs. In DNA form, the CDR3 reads TGTGCCAGCAGTTTAAACTTCCATAGCAATCAGCCCCAGCATTTT. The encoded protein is CASSLNFHSNQPQHF.